The source of this TCR beta chain is a study of cytomegalovirus exposure and HLA in healthy donors. In the study overall: Among several hundred genotyped donors, roughly 80% fell in the Caucasian-associated ancestry cluster.

Regarding this clone: Its antigen remains unidentified.

The primer mix had 60 Vbeta and 13 Jbeta primers. The table came from immunoSEQ multiplex PCR; TCRdb's copy has only in-frame clones and leaves some out. The sample records over 110,000 clones, 73% being singletons. Study outcomes and limitations: Most CMV-associated TCR beta chains appeared HLA-restricted in a later analysis. Overall, approximately 150 TCR beta chains were annotated as cytomegalovirus-associated. HLA-A and HLA-B allele assignments for most subjects were reportedly predicted accurately using TCR beta sequences.

This TCR was sampled from a woman aged 35 to 49 in good health and CMV-seronegative. The specimen sequenced was PBMCs.

The CDR3 nucleotides are TGTGCCAGTAGAGTGACAGTGAATTCACCCCTCCACTTT. Protein product: CASRVTVNSPLHF. The V and J genes are TRBV19 and TRBJ1-6; a weak D match, TRBD1 (5 bases). CDR3 length: 13 residues. Per germline, CDR1 LNHDA and CDR2 SQIVND (reference sequence). V lost 6 bases to trimming and J lost 7 bases, with 10 bases between them. The entire variable domain, with the rest obtained from reference TRBV19 and TRBJ1-6, is as follows: DGGITQSPKYLFRKEGQNVTLSCEQNLNHDAMYWYRQDPGQGLRLIYYSQIVNDFQKGDIAEGYSVSREKKESFPLTVTSAQKNPTAFYLCASRVTVNSPLHFGNGTRLTVT.